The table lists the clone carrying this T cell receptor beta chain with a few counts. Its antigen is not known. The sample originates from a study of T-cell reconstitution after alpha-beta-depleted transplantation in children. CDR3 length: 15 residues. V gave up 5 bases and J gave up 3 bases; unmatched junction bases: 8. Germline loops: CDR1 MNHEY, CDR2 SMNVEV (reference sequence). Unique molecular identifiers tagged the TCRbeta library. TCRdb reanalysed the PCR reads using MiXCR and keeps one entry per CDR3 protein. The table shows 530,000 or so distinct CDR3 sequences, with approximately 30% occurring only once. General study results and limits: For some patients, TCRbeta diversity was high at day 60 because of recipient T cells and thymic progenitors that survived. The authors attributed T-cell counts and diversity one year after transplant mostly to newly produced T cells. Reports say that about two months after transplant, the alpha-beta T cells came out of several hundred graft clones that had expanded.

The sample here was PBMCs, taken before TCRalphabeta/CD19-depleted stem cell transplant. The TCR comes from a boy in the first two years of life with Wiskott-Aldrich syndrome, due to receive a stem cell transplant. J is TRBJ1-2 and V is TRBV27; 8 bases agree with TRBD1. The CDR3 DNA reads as TGTGCCAGCAGTATCAGGGGACAGGCTTACTATGGCTACACCTTC. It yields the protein CASSIRGQAYYGYTF.